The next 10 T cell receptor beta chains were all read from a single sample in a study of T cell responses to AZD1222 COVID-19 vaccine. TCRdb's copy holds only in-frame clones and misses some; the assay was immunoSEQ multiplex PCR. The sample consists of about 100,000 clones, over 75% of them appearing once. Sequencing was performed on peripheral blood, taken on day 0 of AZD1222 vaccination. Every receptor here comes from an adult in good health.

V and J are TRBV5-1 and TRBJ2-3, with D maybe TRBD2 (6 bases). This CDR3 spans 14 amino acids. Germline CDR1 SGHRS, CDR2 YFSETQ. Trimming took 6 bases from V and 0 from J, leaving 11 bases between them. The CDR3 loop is CASKPGVSTDTQYF. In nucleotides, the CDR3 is TGCGCCAGCAAGCCGGGGGTTAGCACAGATACGCAGTATTTT.

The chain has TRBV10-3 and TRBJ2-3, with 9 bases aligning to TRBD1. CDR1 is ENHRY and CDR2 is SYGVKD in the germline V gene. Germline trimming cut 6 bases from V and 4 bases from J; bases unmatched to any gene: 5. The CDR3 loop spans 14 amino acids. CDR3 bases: TGTGCCATCAGCTTACAGGGGGCAGCAGATACGCAGTATTTT. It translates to CAISLQGAADTQYF.

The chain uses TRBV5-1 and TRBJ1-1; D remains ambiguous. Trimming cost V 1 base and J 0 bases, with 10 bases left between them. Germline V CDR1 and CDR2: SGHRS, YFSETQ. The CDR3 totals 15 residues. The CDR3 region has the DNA TGCGCCAGCAGCTTGTACAACTCGATGAACACTGAAGCTTTCTTT. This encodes CASSLYNSMNTEAFF.

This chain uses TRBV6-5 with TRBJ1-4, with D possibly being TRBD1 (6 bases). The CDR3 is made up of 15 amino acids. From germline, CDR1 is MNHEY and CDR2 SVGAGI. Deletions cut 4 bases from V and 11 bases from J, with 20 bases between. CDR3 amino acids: CASSSFNRQDVKLFF. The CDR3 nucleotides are TGTGCCAGCAGTTCGTTCAATAGACAGGACGTGAAACTGTTTTTT.

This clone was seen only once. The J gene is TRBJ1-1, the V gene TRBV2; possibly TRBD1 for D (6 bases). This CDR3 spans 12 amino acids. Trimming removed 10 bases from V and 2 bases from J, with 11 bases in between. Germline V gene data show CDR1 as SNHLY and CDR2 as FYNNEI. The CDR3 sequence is CAIGGANTEAFF. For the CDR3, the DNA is TGTGCCATAGGGGGAGCAAACACTGAAGCTTTCTTT.

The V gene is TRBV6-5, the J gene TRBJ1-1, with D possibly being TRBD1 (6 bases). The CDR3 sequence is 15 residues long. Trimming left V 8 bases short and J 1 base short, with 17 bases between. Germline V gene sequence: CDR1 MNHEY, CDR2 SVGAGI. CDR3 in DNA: TGTGCCAGCGCCTTTTTGGGCAGGGGGAACACTGAAGCTTTCTTT. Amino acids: CASAFLGRGNTEAFF.

CDR3 protein: CASSRERNEKLFF. DNA of the CDR3: TGTGCCAGCAGTAGGGAACGAAATGAAAAACTGTTTTTT. The chain joins TRBV27 to TRBJ1-4, with D unresolved. Germline-derived CDR1 and CDR2 are MNHEY and SMNVEV (reference sequence). Trimming took off 5 bases at V and 5 bases at J, with 9 bases between the two ends. The CDR3 is made up of 13 amino acids.

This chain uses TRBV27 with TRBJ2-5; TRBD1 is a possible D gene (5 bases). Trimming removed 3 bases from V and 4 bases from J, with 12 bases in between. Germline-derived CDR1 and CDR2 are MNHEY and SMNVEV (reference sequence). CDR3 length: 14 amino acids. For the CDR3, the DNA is TGTGCCAGCAGTTTGACAGTAAGAGGAGAGACCCAGTACTTC. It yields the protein CASSLTVRGETQYF.

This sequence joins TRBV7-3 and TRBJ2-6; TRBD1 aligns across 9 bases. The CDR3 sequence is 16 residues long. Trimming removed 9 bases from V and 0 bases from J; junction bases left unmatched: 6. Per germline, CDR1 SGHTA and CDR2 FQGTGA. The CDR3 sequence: CASGDRARSGANVLTF. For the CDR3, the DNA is TGTGCCAGTGGGGACAGGGCCCGCTCTGGGGCCAACGTCCTGACTTTC.

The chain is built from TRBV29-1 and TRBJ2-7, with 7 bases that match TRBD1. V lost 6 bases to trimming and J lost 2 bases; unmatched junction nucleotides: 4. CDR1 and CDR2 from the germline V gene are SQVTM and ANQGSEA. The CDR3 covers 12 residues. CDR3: CSVATGAYEQYF. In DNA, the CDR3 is TGCAGCGTGGCAACAGGGGCCTACGAGCAGTACTTC.